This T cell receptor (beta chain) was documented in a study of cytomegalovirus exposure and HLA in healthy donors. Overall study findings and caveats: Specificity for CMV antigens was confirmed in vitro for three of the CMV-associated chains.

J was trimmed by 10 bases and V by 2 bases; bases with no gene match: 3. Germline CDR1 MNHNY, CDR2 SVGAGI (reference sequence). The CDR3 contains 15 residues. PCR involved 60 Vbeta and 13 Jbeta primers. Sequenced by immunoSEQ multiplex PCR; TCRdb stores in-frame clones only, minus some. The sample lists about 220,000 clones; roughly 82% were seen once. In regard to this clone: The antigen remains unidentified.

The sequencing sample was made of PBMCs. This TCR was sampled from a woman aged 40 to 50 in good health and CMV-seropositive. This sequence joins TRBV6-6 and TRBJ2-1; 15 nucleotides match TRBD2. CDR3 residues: CASSYGLAGGPEQFF. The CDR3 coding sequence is TGTGCCAGCAGTTACGGACTAGCGGGGGGGCCGGAGCAGTTCTTC.